The table lists the clone carrying this TCR beta chain with a few counts. Its specificity is unknown. The sample originates from a study of response to subunit inactivated influenza vaccine. Study findings and constraints: Each seasonal influenza vaccination recruits few new T cells, the authors suggested.

The CDR3 covers 14 residues. Germline V gives CDR1 DFQATT, CDR2 SNEGSKA (reference sequence). V dropped 6 bases and J dropped 4; count of bases not matched to a gene: 4. TCRdb re-derived calls from the RT-PCR reads in MiXCR, one entry per CDR3 protein. The top ten hold approximately 2% of the sample, which has roughly 500,000 distinct CDR3 sequences, around 25% seen once. The rearrangement links TRBV20-1 to TRBJ2-3; 13 bases fit TRBD2. This clonotype was obtained from a man in his forties or fifties who received an inactivated influenza vaccine. The sequencing used CD4+ T cells sorted from PBMCs, collected about 5 days after vaccination. CDR3 protein: CSATSGRGADTQYF. In DNA form, the CDR3 reads TGCAGTGCCACTAGCGGGAGGGGTGCAGATACGCAGTATTTT.